The clone carrying this T cell receptor beta chain has ten or more counts. Its antigen is currently unknown. This specimen belongs to a study of T cells in Graves' hyperthyroidism and ophthalmopathy. Study background: Pretreatment peripheral blood was obtained at initial diagnosis.

General observations from the study: In simple terms, a model built on 13 V-J features told ophthalmopathy apart from stable hyperthyroidism.

RNA transcripts served as the template for amplifying TCR beta CDR3 regions. HTBI primers were employed in a first-round RT-PCR of the TCR CDR3. TCRdb reanalysed the multiplex PCR reads using MiXCR and keeps one entry per CDR3 protein. The sample shows 400,000 to 600,000 distinct CDR3 sequences, less than 25% of them seen only once. The sequencing input was blood. This TCR was recovered from a man aged 18 to 29 with Graves' hyperthyroidism.

The CDR3 sequence is CASSSWTSLYTF. The DNA for the CDR3 is TGTGCCAGCAGTTCATGGACCAGCCTCTACACCTTC. The chain carries TRBV12-3 or TRBV12-4 and TRBJ1-2; D gene unclear. This CDR3 region has 12 residues. V lost 4 bases, J lost 10 bases, and 13 bases lay in between.